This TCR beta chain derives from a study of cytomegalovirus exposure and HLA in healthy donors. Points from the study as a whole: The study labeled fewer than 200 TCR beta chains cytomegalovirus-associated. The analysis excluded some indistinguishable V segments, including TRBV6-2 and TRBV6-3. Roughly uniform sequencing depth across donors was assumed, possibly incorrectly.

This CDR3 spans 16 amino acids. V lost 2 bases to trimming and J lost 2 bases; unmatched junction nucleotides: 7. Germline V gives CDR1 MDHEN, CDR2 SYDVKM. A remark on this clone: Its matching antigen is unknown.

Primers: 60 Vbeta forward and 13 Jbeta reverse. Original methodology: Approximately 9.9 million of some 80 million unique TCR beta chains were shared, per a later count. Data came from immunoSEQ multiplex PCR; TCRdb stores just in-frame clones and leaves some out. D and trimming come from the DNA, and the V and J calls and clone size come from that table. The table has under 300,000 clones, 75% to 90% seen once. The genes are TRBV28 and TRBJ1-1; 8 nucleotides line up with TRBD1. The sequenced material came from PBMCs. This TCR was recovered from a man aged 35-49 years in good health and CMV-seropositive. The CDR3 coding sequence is TGTGCCAGCAGTTTAAAGACAGGGGAATTTAACACTGAAGCTTTCTTT. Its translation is CASSLKTGEFNTEAFF.